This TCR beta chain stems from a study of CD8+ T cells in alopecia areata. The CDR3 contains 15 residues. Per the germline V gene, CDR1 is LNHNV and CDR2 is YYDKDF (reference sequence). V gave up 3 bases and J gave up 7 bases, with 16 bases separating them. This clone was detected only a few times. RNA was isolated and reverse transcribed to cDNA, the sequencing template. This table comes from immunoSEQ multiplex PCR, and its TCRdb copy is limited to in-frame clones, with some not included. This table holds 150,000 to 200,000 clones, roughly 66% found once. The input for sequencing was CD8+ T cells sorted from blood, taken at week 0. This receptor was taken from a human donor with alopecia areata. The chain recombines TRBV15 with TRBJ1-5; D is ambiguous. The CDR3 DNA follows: TGTGCCACCAGCAGCAGAGGTTTGGGGTTCCAGCCCCAGCATTTT. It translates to CATSSRGLGFQPQHF.